This T cell receptor (beta chain) was recorded in a study of shared clonotypes between healthy human individuals. About the study: Each donor had three CD4 naive, three CD4 memory, two CD8 naive and one CD8 memory plate.

CD4+ cells underwent separation, giving CD45RA+ naive and CD45RA-negative memory subsets. This CDR3 has 13 amino acids. V dropped 6 bases and J dropped 4 bases, with 11 bases sitting between them. Germline-derived CDR1 and CDR2 are MNHEY and SVGAGI. The table came from immunoSEQ multiplex PCR; TCRdb's copy has only in-frame clones and leaves some out. The repertoire consists of about 2.3 million clones, with 93% occurring once and the leading ten covering 0.35% to 0.5%. Sequencing input: naive CD4+ T cells from PBMCs. The subset was: CD45RA+ positively selected. The V call is TRBV6-5, the J call TRBJ2-3; possible D gene TRBD2, 6 bases. The receptor's source is a man between 18 and 35 years old in good health. Some clones in this sample may be carry-over from other donors' samples. The CDR3 nucleotides are TGTGCCAGCAGGAAGCCGGGGGCAGATACGCAGTATTTT. As protein: CASRKPGADTQYF.